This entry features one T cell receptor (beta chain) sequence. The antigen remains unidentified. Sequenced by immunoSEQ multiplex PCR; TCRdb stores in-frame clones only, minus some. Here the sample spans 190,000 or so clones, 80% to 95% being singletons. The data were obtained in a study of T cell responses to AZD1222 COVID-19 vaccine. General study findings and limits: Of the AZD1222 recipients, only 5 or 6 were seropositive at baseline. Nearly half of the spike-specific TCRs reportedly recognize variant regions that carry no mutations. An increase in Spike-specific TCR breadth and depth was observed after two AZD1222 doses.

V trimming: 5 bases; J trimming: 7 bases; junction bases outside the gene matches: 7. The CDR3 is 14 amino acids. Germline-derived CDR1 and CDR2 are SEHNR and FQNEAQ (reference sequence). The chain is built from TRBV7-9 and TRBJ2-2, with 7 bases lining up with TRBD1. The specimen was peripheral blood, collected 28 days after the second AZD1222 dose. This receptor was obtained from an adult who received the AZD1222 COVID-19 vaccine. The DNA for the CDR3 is TGTGCCAGCAGCCGGGGACAGAGGGACGGGGAGCTGTTTTTT. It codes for CASSRGQRDGELFF.